A selection of T cell receptor beta chains follows, all from one sample in a study of shared clonotypes between healthy human individuals. Profiling relied on immunoSEQ multiplex PCR, and the TCRdb table lists in-frame clones only, not all of them. The sample has 1.4 million or so clones, just under 99% seen once. Sequences were obtained from naive CD4+ T cells sorted from blood. These receptors all stem from a young man in good health. Each CDR3 is given with its conserved first and last residue. A D gene is named only where the DNA matches it firmly. Part of the rows lack a size; the others show once, few, many or a class for expanded clones.

NA	NA	TRBV4-1	TRBJ1-2	TGCGCCAGCAGCCAATCGGGGGGGATCTATGGCTACACCTTC	CASSQSGGIYGYTF
NA	NA	TRBV27	TRBJ2-7	TGTGCCAGCAGTTTATCTCGGGGCGAGCAGTACTTC	CASSLSRGEQYF
NA	NA	TRBV2	TRBJ2-1	TGTGCCAGCACCCGGCGCCGGGGGCACTCCTACAATGAGCAGTTCTTC	CASTRRRGHSYNEQFF
NA	TRBD2	TRBV28	TRBJ2-7	TGTGCCAGCACGACAGCCGCAGCGGGAGGCTCCTACGAGCAGTACTTC	CASTTAAAGGSYEQYF
NA	TRBD1	TRBV28	TRBJ1-5	TGTGCCACCCCAATACCTAGACAGGGGGGCCACTTTCAGCCCCAGCATTTT	CATPIPRQGGHFQPQHF
NA	NA	TRBV30	TRBJ1-3	TGTGCCTGGAGTCTGAGACACACCTCTGGAAACACCATATATTTT	CAWSLRHTSGNTIYF
NA	TRBD1	TRBV19	TRBJ1-3	TGTGCCAGCCACTTGGGACAGGGGCCTGGAAACACCATATATTTT	CASHLGQGPGNTIYF
once	NA	TRBV27	TRBJ1-4	TGTGCCAGCAGTTTAGACAATTTGCGAGAAAAACTGTTTTTT	CASSLDNLREKLFF
NA	NA	TRBV18	TRBJ2-3	TGTGCCAGCTCACCAAGTGGGAGAGTAGATACGCAGTATTTT	CASSPSGRVDTQYF
NA	TRBD1	TRBV5-1	TRBJ2-1	TGCGCCAGCAGCTTGCGGACAGGGGCTTACAATGAGCAGTTCTTC	CASSLRTGAYNEQFF
NA	NA	TRBV18	TRBJ2-5	TGTGCCAGCTCACCAAGACAGATTGACCAAGAGACCCAGTACTTC	CASSPRQIDQETQYF
NA	TRBD1	TRBV27	TRBJ1-2	TGTGCCAGCAGCCCTGGCCGGGGCAGGGGGCCTAACTATGGCTACACCTTC	CASSPGRGRGPNYGYTF
once	TRBD1	TRBV2	TRBJ2-5	TGTGCCAGCAGGGGGGACAGCCAAGAGACCCAGTACTTC	CASRGDSQETQYF
NA	NA	TRBV30	TRBJ2-1	TGTGCCTGGAGTGAAACAGTTTACAATGAGCAGTTCTTC	CAWSETVYNEQFF
NA	TRBD1	TRBV6-1	TRBJ1-5	TGTGCCAGCAGAGAAGGGGGCAACAATCAGCCCCAGCATTTT	CASREGGNNQPQHF
once	NA	TRBV5-1	TRBJ2-1	TGCGCCAGCAGCTTCCAGGACTCCAACAATGAGCAGTTCTTC	CASSFQDSNNEQFF
NA	NA	TRBV7-6	TRBJ2-5	TGTGCCAGCAGCTTGTCGGAAAAAGAGACCCAGTACTTC	CASSLSEKETQYF
NA	NA	TRBV29-1	TRBJ1-1	TGCAGCGTTGAAGGTTTCAGGGGTGGTACCACTGAAGCTTTCTTT	CSVEGFRGGTTEAFF
NA	NA	TRBV1	TRBJ2-7	TGCACCAGCAGCCGTCGGGGTTACGAGCAGTACTTC	CTSSRRGYEQYF
NA	TRBD2	TRBV5-4	TRBJ2-1	TGTGCCAGCAGCCGCCGACTAGCGGGGAGCAATGAGCAGTTCTTC	CASSRRLAGSNEQFF
NA	TRBD2	TRBV2	TRBJ2-5	TGTGCCAGCAGTGAAGTCGGACTAGATAAAGAGACCCAGTACTTC	CASSEVGLDKETQYF
NA	NA	TRBV5-4	TRBJ2-5	TGTGCCAGCAGCTGGAGTTCCGGGGCCCCGGAGACCCAGTACTTC	CASSWSSGAPETQYF
NA	NA	TRBV6-5	TRBJ1-4	TGTGCCAGCAGCAGCGACGGGTTTAATGAAAAACTGTTTTTT	CASSSDGFNEKLFF
NA	NA	TRBV6-1	TRBJ2-7	TGTGCCAGCAGTGATCTCGTACAGGGTTTCGAGCAGTACTTC	CASSDLVQGFEQYF
NA	NA	TRBV19	TRBJ2-1	TGTGCCAGTAGTTTCCCCAGCGGAAGCTCCTACAATGAGCAGTTCTTC	CASSFPSGSSYNEQFF
NA	NA	TRBV15	TRBJ1-2	TGTGCCACCAGCAGAGGGGGGCGAGGCTATGGCTACACCTTC	CATSRGGRGYGYTF
once	TRBD2	TRBV5-1	TRBJ2-7	TGCGCCAGCAGCTTGGGGGATAGCGGGAGTCTCTACGAGCAGTACTTC	CASSLGDSGSLYEQYF
NA	NA	TRBV2	TRBJ2-1	TGTGCCAGCAGTCCCGACATCGGTGAGCAGTTCTTC	CASSPDIGEQFF
NA	TRBD2	TRBV5-1	TRBJ2-5	TGCGCCAGCAGCTCCCCGGGGGGGGAGACCCAGTACTTC	CASSSPGGETQYF
NA	NA	TRBV27	TRBJ2-7	TGTGCCAGCAGTTCTAGGGGCACCGCCTACGAGCAGTACTTC	CASSSRGTAYEQYF
NA	TRBD1	TRBV11-2	TRBJ2-1	TGTGCCAGCAGCTTACCGGGACAGATCTTTAGCTCCTACAATGAGCAGTTCTTC	CASSLPGQIFSSYNEQFF
NA	NA	TRBV18	TRBJ2-1	TGTGCCAGCTCACCCCTGTCCAGCTACAATGAGCAGTTCTTC	CASSPLSSYNEQFF
NA	NA	TRBV11-2	TRBJ2-2	TGTGCCAGCCCAACAGGGATCCGGGGCGGGGAGCTGTTTTTT	CASPTGIRGGELFF
NA	TRBD1	TRBV7-2	TRBJ1-5	TGTGCCAGCAGCTTAGGGGACAGGTTCAATCAGCCCCAGCATTTT	CASSLGDRFNQPQHF
NA	NA	TRBV29-1	TRBJ2-3	TGCAGCGTTGTCCCCGGCACAGATACGCAGTATTTT	CSVVPGTDTQYF
NA	NA	TRBV5-1	TRBJ1-2	TGCGCCAGCAGTTTTACCAGGGTTGGCAACTATGGCTACACCTTC	CASSFTRVGNYGYTF
NA	TRBD2	TRBV11-2	TRBJ2-1	TGTGCCAGCAGCTTTAGCGGGGGGTGGATAGACAATGAGCAGTTCTTC	CASSFSGGWIDNEQFF
NA	TRBD2	TRBV7-2	TRBJ2-1	TGTGCCAGCAGCCCAAGTGAGTTAGCGGGACCCTCATACAATGAGCAGTTCTTC	CASSPSELAGPSYNEQFF
NA	NA	TRBV7-3	TRBJ2-5	TGTGCCAGCAGCCTCAGCCAATATCAAGAGACCCAGTACTTC	CASSLSQYQETQYF
NA	NA	TRBV9	TRBJ2-1	TGTGCCAGCAGCGTATCTCGGCATACCGAGCAGTTCTTC	CASSVSRHTEQFF
NA	NA	TRBV11-2	TRBJ2-5	TGTGCCAGCAGCTTTTGGGACGGTGAGACCCAGTACTTC	CASSFWDGETQYF
NA	NA	TRBV7-3	TRBJ2-5	TGTGCCAGCAGCCGGCGGGGCGGGCCTAGGGAGACCCAGTACTTC	CASSRRGGPRETQYF
NA	NA	TRBV18	TRBJ1-3	TGTGCCAGCTCACTCGCAGGTGGAAACACCATATATTTT	CASSLAGGNTIYF
NA	NA	TRBV4-3	TRBJ1-3	TGCGCCAGCAGCAAGGGGGGATCGACGGAGAGCTCTGGAAACACCATATATTTT	CASSKGGSTESSGNTIYF